What follows describes a single TCR beta chain. J lost 1 base, V lost 5 bases, and 6 bases had no gene match. This CDR3 spans 15 amino acids. The V gene's germline CDR1 is LNHDA and CDR2 SQIVND (reference sequence). The sample belongs to a study of blood T cell repertoires in COVID-19. Overall study context: Nucleic acid was either cDNA or gDNA, and it came from T cells, B-cell-depleted T cells, or PBMCs.

Clinical history as reported by participants underpinned cohort assignment. In the authors' methods: Using reference gene primer amplification, nucleated cell counts were estimated. The repertoire was sequenced with immunoSEQ multiplex PCR; TCRdb's copy has only in-frame clones and lacks some. Clone size and V and J calls were adopted from that table, with D and trimming inferred from the DNA. The table has about 180,000 clones, over 70% seen once. This sequence joins TRBV19 and TRBJ2-7; 9 nucleotides align to TRBD1. The clonotype comes from a man aged 60 to 69 who had been exposed to COVID-19. The sample taken for sequencing was PBMCs or T cells enriched from blood (not recorded which). The CDR3 reads CASSLRDRESYEQYF. For the CDR3, the DNA is TGTGCCAGTAGTTTGAGGGACAGGGAATCCTACGAGCAGTACTTC.